The 14 T cell receptor beta chains below all came from one sample that was sequenced in a study of blood T cell repertoires in COVID-19. Repertoires were generated with immunoSEQ multiplex PCR, while TCRdb's copy carries only in-frame clones and drops some. The data contain about 110,000 clones, about nine tenths of them singletons. Source material: peripheral blood. The receptors come from a human donor in a cohort sampled during active COVID-19.

The chain carries TRBV3-1 (or the pseudogene TRBV3-2) and TRBJ2-3; D not certain. V was shortened by 4 bases and J by 1 base, with 9 bases between the two germline ends. Germline CDR1 LGHDT, CDR2 YNNKEL (reference sequence). The CDR3 extends over 14 amino acids. For the CDR3, the DNA is TGTGCCAGCAGCCCTGACTGGGGCACAGATACGCAGTATTTT. Encoded protein: CASSPDWGTDTQYF.

The chain links TRBV4-3 to TRBJ2-7; 11 bases are a match to TRBD2. Germline lookup yields CDR1 LGHNA and CDR2 YSLEER. J was trimmed by 3 bases and V by 3 bases; bases with no gene match: 4. This CDR3 has 15 amino acids. The CDR3 bases are TGCGCCAGCAGCCATGCAGGGACTAGCGGCTACGAGCAGTACTTC. Protein product: CASSHAGTSGYEQYF.

The rearrangement joins TRBV5-1 to TRBJ2-3, with TRBD2 matching over 12 bases. V lost 4 bases, J lost 1 base, and 4 bases stayed unmatched. The length of the CDR3 is 16 residues. The germline gives CDR1 SGHRS, CDR2 YFSETQ. The CDR3 protein is CASSVRTSGGTDTQYF. As DNA, the CDR3 is TGCGCCAGCAGCGTGCGGACTAGCGGGGGCACAGATACGCAGTATTTT.

The CDR3 coding sequence is TGTGCCAGCTCACTTCAAAGAAGCACGGGACAGCCTCTTCTAACTAATGAAAAACTGTTTTTT. Amino acid sequence: CASSLQRSTGQPLLTNEKLFF. The chain is built from TRBV18 and TRBJ1-4; 7 bases line up with TRBD1. The CDR3 sequence is 21 residues long. V dropped 4 bases and J dropped 1; count of bases not matched to a gene: 21. Germline loops: CDR1 KGHSH, CDR2 LQKENI.

The chain links TRBV19 to TRBJ2-7, with D tentatively TRBD2 (5 bases). This CDR3 region has 14 residues. Deletions cut 3 bases from V and 1 base from J, with 10 bases between. The V gene's germline CDR1 is LNHDA and CDR2 SQIVND (reference sequence). CDR3 nucleotide sequence: TGTGCCAGTAGTATTAGCGCCGGTTCCTACGAGCAGTACTTC. It yields the protein CASSISAGSYEQYF.

The rearrangement joins TRBV4-3 to TRBJ2-4; D possibly corresponds to TRBD2 (6 bases). The CDR3 is made up of 17 amino acids. Germline V CDR1 and CDR2: LGHNA, YSLEER. The V and J ends lost 1 base and 5 bases respectively, with 18 bases between them. The CDR3 protein is CASSQVTASGLENIQYF. The CDR3 DNA reads as TGCGCCAGCAGCCAAGTCACAGCGAGCGGGCTCGAAAACATTCAGTACTTC.

The chain uses TRBV5-1 and TRBJ2-7; 9 bases are a match to TRBD2. CDR1 is SGHRS, CDR2 YFSETQ, per germline. This CDR3 spans 15 amino acids. The trim removed 4 bases at V and 6 bases at J, leaving 11 bases unmatched. This CDR3 is CASSMNSGRGFEQYF. Written as DNA, the CDR3 is TGCGCCAGCAGCATGAATAGCGGGAGAGGTTTCGAGCAGTACTTC. The whole variable domain, remainder taken from reference TRBV5-1 and TRBJ2-7, is KAGVTQTPRYLIKTRGQQVTLSCSPISGHRSVSWYQQTPGQGLQFLFEYFSETQRNKGNFPGRFSGRQFSNSRSEMNVSTLELGDSALYLCASSMNSGRGFEQYFGPGTRLTVT.

V gene TRBV7-2 combines with J gene TRBJ1-2; D is unclear. This CDR3 has 12 residues. V was shortened by 5 bases and J by 8 bases, with 12 bases between the two germline ends. Germline V gene data show CDR1 as SGHTA and CDR2 as FQGNSA. The CDR3 here is CASSVVAGGYTF. CDR3 bases: TGTGCCAGCAGCGTAGTCGCAGGCGGCTACACCTTC. Full variable domain (missing parts from reference TRBV7-2 and TRBJ1-2): GAGVSQSPSNKVTEKGKDVELRCDPISGHTALYWYRQSLGQGLEFLIYFQGNSAPDKSGLPSDRFSAERTGGSVSTLTIQRTQQEDSAVYLCASSVVAGGYTFGSGTRLTVV.

This clone has only one observation. DNA of the CDR3: TGTGCCAGCAGCCCGGGACAGGCGAACACTGAAGCTTTCTTT. Its protein product is CASSPGQANTEAFF. The chain couples TRBV7-6 to TRBJ1-1; 8 bases match TRBD1. The V segment lost 5 bases and the J segment 1 base; nucleotides outside the gene matches: 3. CDR3 length equals 14 residues. In germline, CDR1 is SGHVS, CDR2 FNYEAQ.

V usage is TRBV2 and J usage is TRBJ2-2; maybe TRBD2 (5 bases). Looked up from germline, CDR1 is SNHLY and CDR2 is FYNNEI. V was clipped by 10 bases and J by 6 bases, with 9 bases between them. This CDR3 comprises 11 residues. CDR3 DNA: TGTGCCACCGCCGGGGCCGGGGAGCTGTTTTTT. As protein: CATAGAGELFF.

This clone was seen only once. The V gene is TRBV19, the J gene TRBJ1-5, with D hard to call. Germline V gene data show CDR1 as LNHDA and CDR2 as SQIVND (reference sequence). V lost 7 bases and J 2 bases, leaving 21 bases between the germline ends. The CDR3 sequence is 17 residues long. CDR3 sequence: CASTPPAGRLRNQPQHF. CDR3 coding DNA: TGTGCCAGTACCCCCCCGGCAGGTCGGTTACGCAATCAGCCCCAGCATTTT.

This clone was observed once. This rearrangement joins TRBV5-3 to TRBJ1-2; weak D call: TRBD1 (5 bases). TRBV5-3 is placed among ORFs of uncertain function. This CDR3 spans 17 amino acids. Trimming took 3 bases from V and 2 from J, leaving 20 bases between them. The CDR3 loop reads CARSSPRGRTTNYGYTF. For the CDR3, the DNA is TGTGCCAGAAGCTCCCCCCGGGGGAGAACGACCAACTATGGCTACACCTTC.

The genes are TRBV20-1 and TRBJ1-1, with D hard to call. Trimming shortened V by 3 bases and J by 2 bases, and 13 bases separated the two germline ends. Germline V gives CDR1 DFQATT, CDR2 SNEGSKA (reference sequence). This CDR3 is 14 amino acids long. The CDR3 sequence is CSASLMGSNTEAFF. In DNA form, the CDR3 reads TGCAGTGCTAGTTTAATGGGCAGTAACACTGAAGCTTTCTTT.

In this sample, this clone turned up a few times. This sequence joins TRBV7-2 and TRBJ2-5; TRBD1 is a possible D gene (5 bases). Germline assignment: CDR1 SGHTA and CDR2 FQGNSA. V was shortened by 5 bases and J by 5 bases, with 24 bases between the two germline ends. The CDR3 is made up of 17 amino acids. CDR3 amino acids: CASSPHQVGVRPETQYF. In DNA form, the CDR3 reads TGTGCCAGCAGCCCCCACCAGGTAGGGGTTCGTCCGGAGACCCAGTACTTC.